This T cell receptor (beta chain) was recorded in a study of graft-versus-host responses after intestinal transplantation. Study overall: Induction with anti-thymocyte globulin, then tacrolimus and steroids for around three years, was given to all recipients.

The repertoire was sequenced with immunoSEQ multiplex PCR; TCRdb's copy has only in-frame clones and lacks some. The sample shows around 17,000 clones, 70% to 85% of them seen only once. Intraepithelial and lamina propria lymphocytes were freed from processed graft tissue. In its sample, this clone was seen once. Per germline, CDR1 SEHNR and CDR2 FQNEAQ (reference sequence). The CDR3 length is 11 residues. V gave up 9 bases and J gave up 6 bases, with 11 bases separating them. The sample was ileum tissue, taken 17 days after transplant. This clonotype was obtained from a human patient who received an intestinal transplant, so some T cells may come from the graft donor. The chain links TRBV7-9 to TRBJ2-5; D possibly corresponds to TRBD1 (5 bases). CDR3 bases: TGTGCCAGTAAGGGGCGAAAGACCCAGTACTTC. Translating gives CASKGRKTQYF.